This T cell receptor (beta chain) is from a study of beta chain features in type 1 diabetes. This clone has just a few counts. Its matching antigen is unknown. From germline, CDR1 is SQVTM and CDR2 ANQGSEA. The CDR3 length is 13 residues. The V gene lost 4 bases and the J gene lost 5 bases, with 12 bases spanning the gap. Findings and caveats of the study: Whether TCRB rearrangement is influenced by HLA type went unresolved here. A moderate, significant TCRB CDR3 shortening appeared in type 1 diabetes across four CD4+ subsets.

The whole isolated RNA underwent reverse transcription, so sequencing captured expressed TCRB transcripts. Using immunoSEQ multiplex PCR, the repertoire was profiled, and TCRdb retains in-frame clones only, with some absent. The table records about 250,000 clones, approximately 10% of them present only once. Material: naive CD4+ T cells from blood. The sequence was collected from a man aged 25-45 years with type 1 diabetes. The V and J genes are TRBV29-1 and TRBJ2-1; weak D call: TRBD2 (7 bases). CDR3 region: CSVARGPNNEQFF. As DNA, the CDR3 is TGCAGCGTTGCGCGGGGGCCAAACAATGAGCAGTTCTTC.